This T cell receptor (beta chain) derives from a study of T cells after posttransplantation cyclophosphamide. As for this clone: What it binds is not known.

Profiling relied on immunoSEQ multiplex PCR, and the TCRdb table lists in-frame clones only, not all of them. The data show several thousand clones, approximately 84% seen once. Cyclophosphamide on days +3 and +4 followed busulfan-fludarabine conditioning and a marrow graft. Notes on the study in general: Blood and skin or GI T cell repertoires showed limited TRB overlap.

The sequence came from a female patient aged 50 to 65 who received an allogeneic stem cell transplant from a related donor, was CMV-positive, and had no GVHD. Some T cells may be provided by the graft donor. The material sequenced was CD8+ T cells sorted from PBMCs, taken 1,300 to 1,500 days after allogeneic stem cell transplant with posttransplant cyclophosphamide.

CDR3 DNA sequence: TGTGCCAGCAGCTCCGCCGACAGGGTGGTTACTGAAGCTTTCTTT. Translated, it gives CASSSADRVVTEAFF. The rearrangement joins TRBV7-9 to TRBJ1-1; 7 bases map to TRBD1. The CDR3 consists of 15 residues. Trimming removed 4 bases from V and 5 bases from J; junction bases left unmatched: 10. CDR1 SEHNR and CDR2 FQNEAQ come from the germline V gene (reference sequence).